Following are 17 T cell receptor beta chains from one sample sequenced in a study of OX40 agonist ivuxolimab in advanced cancers. The method was immunoSEQ multiplex PCR; TCRdb's version includes in-frame clones alone and lacks a portion of them. This sample has roughly 99,000 clones, with less than 95% found just once. Specimen: CD4+ or CD8+ T cells sorted from blood, collected in a trial of the OX40 agonist ivuxolimab. Receptors were obtained from an adult with an advanced solid tumor such as melanoma, head and neck, liver or kidney cancer.

The chain uses TRBV20-1 and TRBJ1-1; D remains ambiguous. Trimming took 6 bases from V and 6 from J, leaving 8 bases between them. The length of the CDR3 is 10 residues. Germline V CDR1 and CDR2: DFQATT, SNEGSKA (reference sequence). The CDR3 region is CSACRAEAFF. CDR3 nucleotide sequence: TGCAGTGCCTGTAGGGCTGAAGCTTTCTTT.

CDR3: CAISEPGPGVINEQFF. CDR3 in DNA: TGTGCCATCAGTGAACCTGGCCCAGGGGTCATCAATGAGCAGTTCTTC. The V and J genes are TRBV10-3 and TRBJ2-1; perhaps TRBD1 as D (6 bases). CDR3 length equals 16 residues. Germline loops: CDR1 ENHRY, CDR2 SYGVKD. V was trimmed by 3 bases and J by 6 bases, leaving 18 bases between them.

The chain has TRBV28 and TRBJ2-7; D possibly corresponds to TRBD1 (5 bases). Germline V gene lookup returns CDR1 MDHEN and CDR2 SYDVKM. The V end lost 3 bases, the J end lost 5 bases, and 17 bases lay between the germline ends. This CDR3 region has 15 residues. This chain's CDR3 is CASSFRVTLRDEQYF. CDR3 DNA: TGTGCCAGCAGTTTCAGGGTAACTCTTCGAGACGAGCAGTACTTC.

The table lists this clone with a count of one. The chain combines TRBV6-5 with TRBJ2-5; TRBD2 matches 9 bases. The CDR3 has 14 residues. Germline V gene sequence: CDR1 MNHEY, CDR2 SVGAGI. V trimming: 6 bases; J trimming: 5 bases; junction bases outside the gene matches: 7. CDR3 DNA sequence: TGTGCCAGCAGCCCACGGGCGGGGGGGGAGACCCAGTACTTC. Its translation: CASSPRAGGETQYF.

J is TRBJ2-2 and V is TRBV6-5, with D maybe TRBD1 (6 bases). Trimming pared 6 bases from V and 4 bases from J, leaving 9 bases between. The CDR3 runs to 13 residues. In germline, CDR1 is MNHEY, CDR2 SVGAGI. CDR3 sequence reads: CASRGTSTGELFF. CDR3 coding DNA: TGTGCCAGCAGGGGGACATCCACCGGGGAGCTGTTTTTT.

The rearrangement uses TRBV2 and TRBJ2-7, with 7 bases lining up with TRBD1. This CDR3 is built from 14 residues. Losses at the gene ends were 7 bases for V and 2 bases for J; bases not matched to a gene: 8. The V gene's germline CDR1 is SNHLY and CDR2 FYNNEI. Here the CDR3 reads CASKRQGAPYEQYF. The CDR3 bases are TGTGCCAGCAAGCGACAGGGAGCACCCTACGAGCAGTACTTC.

DNA for the CDR3: TGTGCCAGTAGTATCCCTAATGAAAAACTGTTTTTT. It is translated as CASSIPNEKLFF. This sequence joins TRBV19 and TRBJ1-4; no firm D call. V was shortened by 3 bases and J by 3 bases, with 2 bases between the two germline ends. Per the germline V gene, CDR1 is LNHDA and CDR2 is SQIVND (reference sequence). This CDR3 contains 12 residues.

CDR3 nucleotide sequence: TGTGCCAGCAGTTTGAGAGAGGGGCTTCAGCCCCAGCATTTT. It codes for CASSLREGLQPQHF. The chain is built from TRBV27 and TRBJ1-5, with D possibly TRBD1 on 5 matching bases. This CDR3 region has 14 residues. Per the germline V gene, CDR1 is MNHEY and CDR2 is SMNVEV (reference sequence). Deletions cut 3 bases from V and 6 bases from J, with 12 bases between.

The chain links TRBV7-9 to TRBJ2-5, with D unresolved. Germline V gene sequence: CDR1 SEHNR, CDR2 FQNEAQ (reference sequence). This CDR3 comprises 18 residues. V was cut by 5 bases and J by 2 bases, with 24 bases left in between. The CDR3 region has the DNA TGTGCCAGCAGCCATAGACGGAGCCCCCTGAGTGGGCAAGAGACCCAGTACTTC. This encodes CASSHRRSPLSGQETQYF.

CDR3 region: CASSLGQVSGYTF. The CDR3 coding sequence is TGCGCCAGCAGCTTGGGACAGGTCTCTGGCTACACCTTC. The chain combines TRBV5-1 with TRBJ1-2, with D tentatively TRBD1 (6 bases). V lost 0 bases to trimming and J lost 7 bases, with 10 bases between them. The germline gives CDR1 SGHRS, CDR2 YFSETQ. CDR3 length equals 13 residues. Looking up the rest from reference TRBV5-1 and TRBJ1-2 gives the full variable domain: KAGVTQTPRYLIKTRGQQVTLSCSPISGHRSVSWYQQTPGQGLQFLFEYFSETQRNKGNFPGRFSGRQFSNSRSEMNVSTLELGDSALYLCASSLGQVSGYTFGSGTRLTVV.

Only a few counts were recorded for this clone. This chain connects TRBV28 to TRBJ1-5; D is unresolved. Germline V gene sequence: CDR1 MDHEN, CDR2 SYDVKM. The germline V and J ends were trimmed by 4 bases and 9 bases, with 16 bases remaining between them. This CDR3 contains 14 residues. CDR3 sequence reads: CASSWWREEGPQHF. CDR3 DNA sequence: TGTGCCAGCAGTTGGTGGCGGGAGGAAGGGCCCCAGCATTTT.

The chain uses TRBV5-1 and TRBJ1-1; no reliable D call. V lost 0 bases to trimming and J lost 1 base, with 10 bases between them. The CDR3 contains 15 residues. Germline V lookup: CDR1 SGHRS, CDR2 YFSETQ. The CDR3 DNA is TGCGCCAGCAGCTTGGATGGAGGGCCGAACACTGAAGCTTTCTTT. Protein: CASSLDGGPNTEAFF.

V gene TRBV2 combines with J gene TRBJ2-2; possibly TRBD2 for D (5 bases). V shed 7 bases and J shed 1 base, with 10 bases lying between them. CDR3 size: 14 residues. Germline lookup yields CDR1 SNHLY and CDR2 FYNNEI. DNA for the CDR3: TGTGCCAGCATGAGGGCCCAGAACACCGGGGAGCTGTTTTTT. Protein: CASMRAQNTGELFF.

This chain uses TRBV27 with TRBJ1-1; D perhaps matches TRBD1 (5 bases). Germline values: CDR1 MNHEY, CDR2 SMNVEV (reference sequence). V shed 3 bases and J shed 3 bases, with 14 bases lying between them. The CDR3 totals 15 residues. CDR3 coding DNA: TGTGCCAGCAGTTTTGCAGGGACGTTAGACACTGAAGCTTTCTTT. This codes for CASSFAGTLDTEAFF.

The rearrangement uses TRBV6-4 and TRBJ2-1; D might be TRBD2 (5 bases). The CDR3 spans 14 residues. Looked up from germline, CDR1 is MRHNA and CDR2 is SNTAGT. V lost 2 bases and J 7 bases, leaving 12 bases between the germline ends. CDR3 sequence (DNA): TGTGCCAGCAGTGACCTGGGTCGAGGGAATGAGCAGTTCTTC. It codes for CASSDLGRGNEQFF.

This clone was detected a few times. The CDR3 reads CASSLGETEAFF. CDR3 DNA sequence: TGTGCCAGCAGCCTAGGGGAAACTGAAGCTTTCTTT. J is TRBJ1-1 and V is TRBV7-8; possibly TRBD1 for D (5 bases). V lost 5 bases and J 5 bases, leaving 9 bases between the germline ends. Germline CDR1 SGHVS, CDR2 FQNEAQ. The CDR3 length is 12 residues.

This chain links TRBV6-4 with TRBJ2-1, with 8 bases that match TRBD2. The CDR3 length is 16 residues. Germline-derived CDR1 and CDR2 are MRHNA and SNTAGT. With V trimmed by 3 bases and J by 2 bases, 6 bases remained unmatched. The CDR3, as DNA: TGTGCCAGCAGTGATTCCGGGACTAGGCCCTACAATGAGCAGTTCTTC. Translating it yields CASSDSGTRPYNEQFF.